Sequencing of this TCR beta chain was carried out in a study of blood T cells in healthy people across ages. The germline gives CDR1 LNHNV, CDR2 YYDKDF (reference sequence). V was pared by 3 bases and J by 0 bases, with 4 bases of the junction left unmatched. This CDR3 is 16 amino acids long. The second PCR ran about 6 to 11 cycles with a sample-barcoded 5' primer and J-beta primers. TCRdb re-called the 5' RACE reads through MiXCR, storing one row per CDR3 protein. The sample comprises 600,000 to 850,000 distinct CDR3 sequences, about 42% of which are singletons, and 20% to 25% rests with the top ten.

The sample consisted of blood. This clonotype originated in a woman aged 60 to 75 in good health. The J gene is TRBJ2-3, the V gene TRBV15; 9 nucleotides align to TRBD2. CDR3 DNA: TGTGCCACCAGCAGGATGCGGGGGGGAAGCACAGATACGCAGTATTTT. It encodes CATSRMRGGSTDTQYF. The full variable domain, with the rest looked up from reference TRBV15 and TRBJ2-3, is DAMVIQNPRYQVTQFGKPVTLSCSQTLNHNVMYWYQQKSSQAPKLLFHYYDKDFNNEADTPDNFQSRRPNTSFCFLDIRSPGLGDTAMYLCATSRMRGGSTDTQYFGPGTRLTVL.